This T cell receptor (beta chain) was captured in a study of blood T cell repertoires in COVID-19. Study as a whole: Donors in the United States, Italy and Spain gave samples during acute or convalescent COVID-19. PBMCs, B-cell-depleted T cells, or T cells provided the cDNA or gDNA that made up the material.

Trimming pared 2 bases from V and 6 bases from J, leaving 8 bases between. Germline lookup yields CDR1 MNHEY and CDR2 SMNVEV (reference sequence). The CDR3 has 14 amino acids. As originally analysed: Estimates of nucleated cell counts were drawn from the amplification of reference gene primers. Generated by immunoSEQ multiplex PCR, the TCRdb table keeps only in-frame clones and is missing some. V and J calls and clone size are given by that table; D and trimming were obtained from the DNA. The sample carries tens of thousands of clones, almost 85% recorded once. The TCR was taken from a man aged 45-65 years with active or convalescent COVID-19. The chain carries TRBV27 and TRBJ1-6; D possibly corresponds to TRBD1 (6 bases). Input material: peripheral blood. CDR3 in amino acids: CASSLMGANSPLHF. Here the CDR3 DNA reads TGTGCCAGCAGTTTAATGGGGGCTAATTCACCCCTCCACTTT.